This T cell receptor (beta chain) was found in a study of PD-1 blockade in classical Hodgkin lymphoma (dated by TCRdb to the early 2020s). Regarding the study in general: Nivolumab dosing was 3 mg/kg intravenously every 2 weeks, continuing until either disease progression or unacceptable toxicity. A peripheral blood immune signature of response to PD-1 blockade in classical Hodgkin lymphoma was defined using TCR beta sequencing and CyTOF. Overall study results and their limits: The study was limited to a single clinical trial cohort, and causes of repertoire differences, possibly disease activity or prior therapy, remained undefined. Patients starting nivolumab less than 1 year after ASCT had lower diversity and were excluded from later analyses to avoid confounding by immune reconstitution. A significant rise by C4D1 was seen in CD4+ but not CD8+ TCR diversity (p=0.0027 vs p=0.16), with the rise being most apparent in complete responders (p=0.02). Newly diagnosed patients were reported to have lower baseline TCR diversity than healthy donors, and relapsed/refractory patients were reported to have lower baseline TCR diversity still. Among trial patients, those achieving complete response had baseline diversity similar to that of newly diagnosed patients, while diversity was significantly lower in partial responders and progressors.

Remarks on this clone: The clone's antigen remains unknown. No much larger clonotype is one base removed from it; base qualities were not supplied.

The CDR3, from cysteine to phenylalanine, totals 15 residues. Solely the CDR3 DNA is kept, with 45 bases framed from the first base. V loses 0 bases of germline sequence and J loses 3 bases, and the interval between the two ends is 9 bases. CDR1 and CDR2 were assigned from the germline V gene as SGHRS and YFSETQ. The Qiagen DNeasy kit was used to extract genomic DNA both from unsorted PBMCs and from the negatively selected CD4+ and CD8+ fractions. TCR beta CDR3 regions were amplified by immunoSEQ multiplex PCR using primers annealing to V and J segments. A synthetic immune receptor repertoire was used to minimize amplification bias, and any remaining bias was removed computationally after sequencing. In the source study's methods: Custom Python scripts were used to quantify repertoire diversity as the Shannon entropy index. Unsorted, CD4+ and CD8+ repertoires were analyzed separately, except in combined analyses where CD4+ and CD8+ sequences were merged in silico. Clonal expansion was defined as at least a 2-fold frequency increase after treatment relative to C1D1, with a pseudocount of 0.5 for undetected baseline clones. Singleton clones were defined as clones with 0 or 1 copy at C1D1, and non-singleton clones were defined as clones with 2 or more copies. Clones expanded in unsorted samples were labelled as CD4+, CD8+ or unknown by matching protein sequences in sorted samples from the same patient. Diversity changes from C1D1 to C4D1 were tested in paired samples using Wilcoxon tests. The clones in this table, taken by TCRdb from immuneACCESS, are in-frame only. Not every clone is retained; where verified, under half of the shortfall comes from an unresolved V gene, and the cause of the rest is unknown. That table is the source of V, J and clone size, and D and trimming were worked out from the DNA. The sample includes over 85,000 clones, with about 93% observed a single time. Roughly 2% of the sample comes from the top ten.

This specimen's time point label, interpreted: cycle 4 day 1 (C4D1), after 6 weeks of nivolumab. Every trial patient had relapsed after autologous stem cell transplantation, and cohorts A, B and C differed in prior brentuximab vedotin exposure. A total of fewer than 65 patients with relapsed/refractory classical Hodgkin lymphoma made up the trial cohort, and each patient's best overall response was complete response, partial response or progressive disease. Single-agent nivolumab was administered to trial patients in the multi-cohort phase II CheckMate 205 trial. An independent review committee assessed best overall response by applying the 2007 International Working Group response criteria. Trial PBMCs were obtained immediately prior to nivolumab initiation (C1D1) and on therapy at cycle 2 day 1 and cycle 4 day 1. Peripheral blood was collected in 8 mL Vacutainer Cell Preparation Tubes, from which PBMCs were isolated by centrifugation and then cryopreserved.

This clonotype was obtained from a human donor with classical Hodgkin lymphoma. The sequence links TRBV5-1 to TRBJ2-2, with TRBD1 tentatively as D gene (6 bases match). This sample comprised peripheral blood mononuclear cells (PBMCs), obtained before the fourth cycle of nivolumab. The DNA reads as follows: TGCGCCAGCAGCTTGGACAGGGCGGACACCGGGGAGCTGTTTTTT. Its coded protein is CASSLDRADTGELFF.